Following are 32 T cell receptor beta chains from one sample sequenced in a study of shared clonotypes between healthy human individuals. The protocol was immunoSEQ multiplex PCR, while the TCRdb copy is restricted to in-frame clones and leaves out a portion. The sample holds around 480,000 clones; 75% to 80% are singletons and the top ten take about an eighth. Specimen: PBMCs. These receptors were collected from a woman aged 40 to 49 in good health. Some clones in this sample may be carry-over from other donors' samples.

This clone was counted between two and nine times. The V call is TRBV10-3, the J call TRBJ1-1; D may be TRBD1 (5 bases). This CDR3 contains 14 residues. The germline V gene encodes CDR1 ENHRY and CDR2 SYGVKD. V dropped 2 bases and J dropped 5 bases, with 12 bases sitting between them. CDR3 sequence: CAISEREGSTEAFF. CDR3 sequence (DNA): TGTGCCATCAGTGAGAGGGAGGGGTCGACTGAAGCTTTCTTT.

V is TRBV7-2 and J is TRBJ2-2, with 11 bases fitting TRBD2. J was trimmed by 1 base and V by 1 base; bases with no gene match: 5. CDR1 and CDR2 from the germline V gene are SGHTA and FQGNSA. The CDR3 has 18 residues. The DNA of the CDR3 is TGTGCCAGCAGCTTAGATCTAGCGGGAGGAATGAACACCGGGGAGCTGTTTTTT. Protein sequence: CASSLDLAGGMNTGELFF. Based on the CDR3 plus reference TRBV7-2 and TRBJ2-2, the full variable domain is GAGVSQSPSNKVTEKGKDVELRCDPISGHTALYWYRQSLGQGLEFLIYFQGNSAPDKSGLPSDRFSAERTGGSVSTLTIQRTQQEDSAVYLCASSLDLAGGMNTGELFFGEGSRLTVL.

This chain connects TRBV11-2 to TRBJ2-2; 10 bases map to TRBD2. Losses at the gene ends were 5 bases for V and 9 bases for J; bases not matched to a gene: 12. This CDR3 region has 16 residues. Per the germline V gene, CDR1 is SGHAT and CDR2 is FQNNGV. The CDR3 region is CASSTRGLAGVWELFF. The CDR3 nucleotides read TGTGCCAGCAGCACCAGGGGGCTAGCGGGAGTCTGGGAGCTGTTTTTT.

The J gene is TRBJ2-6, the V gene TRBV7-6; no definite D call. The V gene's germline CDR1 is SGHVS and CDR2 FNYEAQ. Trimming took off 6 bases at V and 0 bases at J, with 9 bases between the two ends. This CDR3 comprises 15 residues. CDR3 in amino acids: CASSLQPSGANVLTF. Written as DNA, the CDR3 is TGTGCCAGCAGTTTACAGCCCTCTGGGGCCAACGTCCTGACTTTC.

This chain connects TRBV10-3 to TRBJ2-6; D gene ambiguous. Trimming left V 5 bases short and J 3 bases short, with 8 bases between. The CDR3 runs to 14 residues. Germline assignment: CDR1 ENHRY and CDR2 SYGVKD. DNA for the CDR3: TGTGCCATCAGTTCCAGAAGTGGGGCCAACGTCCTGACTTTC. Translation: CAISSRSGANVLTF.

In nucleotides, the CDR3 is TGTGCCAGCAGCTCCCTAGCGGGAGTTCGGGGCAATGAGCAGTTCTTC. This sequence encodes CASSSLAGVRGNEQFF. The chain links TRBV7-2 to TRBJ2-1, with 10 bases identical to TRBD2. The CDR3 length is 16 residues. After removal of 4 bases from V and 6 bases from J, the junction contained 9 bases not matched to a gene. In germline, CDR1 is SGHTA, CDR2 FQGNSA.

DNA for the CDR3: TGTGCCAGCAGCCCCCAGACTTCCTTCTCTGGAAACACCATATATTTT. Translation: CASSPQTSFSGNTIYF. The rearrangement joins TRBV7-2 to TRBJ1-3; D not certain. The CDR3 spans 16 residues. V was clipped by 5 bases and J by 0 bases, with 14 bases between them. Per the germline V gene, CDR1 is SGHTA and CDR2 is FQGNSA.

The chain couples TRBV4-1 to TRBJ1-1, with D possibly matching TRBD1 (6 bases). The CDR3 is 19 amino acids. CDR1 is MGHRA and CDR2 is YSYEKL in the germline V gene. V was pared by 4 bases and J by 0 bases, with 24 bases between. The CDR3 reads CASSPRQAGIPFMNTEAFF. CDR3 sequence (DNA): TGCGCCAGCAGCCCTAGACAGGCCGGGATTCCGTTCATGAACACTGAAGCTTTCTTT.

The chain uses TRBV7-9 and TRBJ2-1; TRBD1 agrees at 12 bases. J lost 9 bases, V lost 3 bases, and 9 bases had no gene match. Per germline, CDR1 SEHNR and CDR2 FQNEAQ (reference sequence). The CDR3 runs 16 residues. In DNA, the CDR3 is TGTGCCAGCAGCTTTGGTTCGGGACAGGGGGCGGTTGAGCAGTTCTTC. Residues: CASSFGSGQGAVEQFF.

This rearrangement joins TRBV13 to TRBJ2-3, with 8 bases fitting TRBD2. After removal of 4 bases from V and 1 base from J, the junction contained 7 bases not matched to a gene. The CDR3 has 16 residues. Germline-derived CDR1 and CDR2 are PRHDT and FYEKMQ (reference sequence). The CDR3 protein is CASSSSRRGGTDTQYF. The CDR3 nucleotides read TGTGCCAGCAGCTCCTCTAGGCGGGGGGGCACAGATACGCAGTATTTT.

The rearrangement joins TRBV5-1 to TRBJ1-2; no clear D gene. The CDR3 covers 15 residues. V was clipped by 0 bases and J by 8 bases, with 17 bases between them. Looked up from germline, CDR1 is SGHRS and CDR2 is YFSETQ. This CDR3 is CASSLAETLGSGYTF. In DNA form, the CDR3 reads TGCGCCAGCAGCTTGGCCGAGACACTCGGTAGCGGCTACACCTTC.

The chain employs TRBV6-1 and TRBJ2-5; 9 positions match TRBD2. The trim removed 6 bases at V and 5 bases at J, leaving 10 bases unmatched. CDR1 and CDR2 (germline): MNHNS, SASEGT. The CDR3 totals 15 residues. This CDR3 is CASRDFSGRLETQYF. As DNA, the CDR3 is TGTGCCAGCAGAGACTTTAGCGGGAGACTGGAGACCCAGTACTTC.

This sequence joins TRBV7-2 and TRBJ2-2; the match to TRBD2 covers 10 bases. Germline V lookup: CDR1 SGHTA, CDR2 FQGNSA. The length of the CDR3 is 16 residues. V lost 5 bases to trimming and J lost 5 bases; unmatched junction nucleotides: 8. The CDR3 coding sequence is TGTGCCAGCAGCCCCCCTAGCGGGAGACTAACCGGGGAGCTGTTTTTT. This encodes CASSPPSGRLTGELFF.

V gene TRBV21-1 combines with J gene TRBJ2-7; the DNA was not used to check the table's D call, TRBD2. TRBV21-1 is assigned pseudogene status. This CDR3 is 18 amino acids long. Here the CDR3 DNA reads TGTGCCAGCAGCAAAGCGGGACTAGCGGGAGAGGCCCGCTACGAGCAGTACTTC. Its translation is CASSKAGLAGEARYEQYF.

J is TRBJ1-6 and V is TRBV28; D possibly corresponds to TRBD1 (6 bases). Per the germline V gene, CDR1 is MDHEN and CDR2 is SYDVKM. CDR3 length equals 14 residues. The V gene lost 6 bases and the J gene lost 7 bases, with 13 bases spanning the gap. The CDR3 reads CASRIDRMNSPLHF. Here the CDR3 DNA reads TGTGCCAGCAGAATAGACAGGATGAATTCACCCCTCCACTTT.

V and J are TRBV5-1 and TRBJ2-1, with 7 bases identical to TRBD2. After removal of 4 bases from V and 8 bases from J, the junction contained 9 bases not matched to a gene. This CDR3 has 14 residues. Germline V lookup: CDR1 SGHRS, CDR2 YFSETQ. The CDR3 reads CASSPRLATDEQFF. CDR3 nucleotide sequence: TGCGCCAGCAGCCCACGACTAGCTACCGATGAGCAGTTCTTC. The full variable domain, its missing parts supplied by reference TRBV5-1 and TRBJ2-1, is KAGVTQTPRYLIKTRGQQVTLSCSPISGHRSVSWYQQTPGQGLQFLFEYFSETQRNKGNFPGRFSGRQFSNSRSEMNVSTLELGDSALYLCASSPRLATDEQFFGPGTRLTVL.

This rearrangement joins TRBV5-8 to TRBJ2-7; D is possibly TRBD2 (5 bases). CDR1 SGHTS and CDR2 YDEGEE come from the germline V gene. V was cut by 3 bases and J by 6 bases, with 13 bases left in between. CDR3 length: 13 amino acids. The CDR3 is CASSSSGMAEQYF. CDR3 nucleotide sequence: TGTGCCAGCAGCTCCTCGGGGATGGCCGAGCAGTACTTC.

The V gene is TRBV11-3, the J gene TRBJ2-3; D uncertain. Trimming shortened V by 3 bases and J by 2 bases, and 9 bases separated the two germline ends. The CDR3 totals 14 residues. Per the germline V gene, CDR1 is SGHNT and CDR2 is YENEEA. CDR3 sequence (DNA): TGTGCCAGCAGCTTCTCCTCACACACAGATACGCAGTATTTT. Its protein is CASSFSSHTDTQYF. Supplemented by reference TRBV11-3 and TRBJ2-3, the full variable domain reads EAGVVQSPRYKIIEKKQPVAFWCNPISGHNTLYWYLQNLGQGPELLIRYENEEAVDDSQLPKDRFSAERLKGVDSTLKIQPAELGDSAVYLCASSFSSHTDTQYFGPGTRLTVL.

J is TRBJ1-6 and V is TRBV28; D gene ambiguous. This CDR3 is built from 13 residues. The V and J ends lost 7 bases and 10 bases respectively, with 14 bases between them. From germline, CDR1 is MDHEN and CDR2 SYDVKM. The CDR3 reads CASTSPPVSPLHF. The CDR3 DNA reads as TGTGCCAGCACCTCCCCGCCGGTGTCACCCCTCCACTTT.

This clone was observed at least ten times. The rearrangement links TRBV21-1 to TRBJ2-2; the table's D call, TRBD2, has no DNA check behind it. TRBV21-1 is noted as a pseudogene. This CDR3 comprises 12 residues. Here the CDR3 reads CASRNIPGELFF. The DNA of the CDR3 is TGTGCCAGCCGCAATATTCCCGGGGAGCTGTTTTTT.

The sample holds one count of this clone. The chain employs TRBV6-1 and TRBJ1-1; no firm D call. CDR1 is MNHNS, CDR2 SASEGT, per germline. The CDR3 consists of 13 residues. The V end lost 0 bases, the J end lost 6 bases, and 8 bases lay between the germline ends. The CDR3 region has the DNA TGTGCCAGCAGTGAAGCCGGACGCTCTGAAGCTTTCTTT. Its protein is CASSEAGRSEAFF.

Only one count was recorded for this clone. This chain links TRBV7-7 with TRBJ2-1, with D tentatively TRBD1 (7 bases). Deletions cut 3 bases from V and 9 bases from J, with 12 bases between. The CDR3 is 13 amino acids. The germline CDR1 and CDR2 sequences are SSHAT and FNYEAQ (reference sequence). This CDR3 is CASSFQGGGEQFF. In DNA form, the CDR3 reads TGTGCCAGCAGCTTTCAGGGGGGCGGTGAGCAGTTCTTC.

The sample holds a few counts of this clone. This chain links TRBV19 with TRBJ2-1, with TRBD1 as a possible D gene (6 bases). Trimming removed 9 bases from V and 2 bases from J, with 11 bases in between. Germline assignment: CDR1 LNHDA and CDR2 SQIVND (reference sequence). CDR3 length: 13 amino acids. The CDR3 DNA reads TGTGCCAGCGCACAGGGTACCTACAATGAGCAGTTCTTC. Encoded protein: CASAQGTYNEQFF.

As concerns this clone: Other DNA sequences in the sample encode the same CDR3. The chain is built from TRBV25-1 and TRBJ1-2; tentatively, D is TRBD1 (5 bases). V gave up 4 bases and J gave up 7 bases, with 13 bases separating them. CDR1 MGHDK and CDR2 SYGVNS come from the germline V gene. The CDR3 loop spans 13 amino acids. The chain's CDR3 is CASSGEGLGGYTF. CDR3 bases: TGTGCCAGCAGTGGTGAGGGGCTTGGTGGCTACACCTTC.

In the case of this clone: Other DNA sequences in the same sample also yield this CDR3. CDR3 region: CASSINTEAFF. CDR3 nucleotide sequence: TGTGCCAGTAGTATTAACACTGAAGCTTTCTTT. V and J are TRBV19 and TRBJ1-1; no definite D call. This CDR3 has 11 residues. V lost 3 bases and J 2 bases, leaving 1 base between the germline ends. Looked up from germline, CDR1 is LNHDA and CDR2 is SQIVND (reference sequence).

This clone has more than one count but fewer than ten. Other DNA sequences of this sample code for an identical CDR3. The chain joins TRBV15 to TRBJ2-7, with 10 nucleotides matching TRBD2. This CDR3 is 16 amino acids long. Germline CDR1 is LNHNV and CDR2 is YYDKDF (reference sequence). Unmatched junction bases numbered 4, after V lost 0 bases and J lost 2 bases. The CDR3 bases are TGTGCCACCAGCAGAGACCTAACTAGCGGGACCTACGAGCAGTACTTC. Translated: CATSRDLTSGTYEQYF.

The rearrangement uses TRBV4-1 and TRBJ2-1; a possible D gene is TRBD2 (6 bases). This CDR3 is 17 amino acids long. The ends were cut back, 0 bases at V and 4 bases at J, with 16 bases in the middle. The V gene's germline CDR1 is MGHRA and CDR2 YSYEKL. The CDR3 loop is CASSQDWLASEYNEQFF. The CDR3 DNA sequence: TGCGCCAGCAGCCAAGACTGGCTGGCTAGCGAATACAATGAGCAGTTCTTC.

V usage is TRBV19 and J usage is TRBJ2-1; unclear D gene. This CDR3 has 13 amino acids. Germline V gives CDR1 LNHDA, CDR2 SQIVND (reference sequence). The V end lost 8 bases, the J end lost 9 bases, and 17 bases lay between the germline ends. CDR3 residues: CASAGGPQGEQFF. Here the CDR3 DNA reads TGTGCCAGTGCAGGCGGCCCTCAAGGTGAGCAGTTCTTC.

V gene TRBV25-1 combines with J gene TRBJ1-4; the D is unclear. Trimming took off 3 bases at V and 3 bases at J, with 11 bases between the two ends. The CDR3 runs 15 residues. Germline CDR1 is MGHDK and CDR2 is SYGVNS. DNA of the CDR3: TGTGCCAGCAGTGACCCTCGAGGGTCTAATGAAAAACTGTTTTTT. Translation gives CASSDPRGSNEKLFF.

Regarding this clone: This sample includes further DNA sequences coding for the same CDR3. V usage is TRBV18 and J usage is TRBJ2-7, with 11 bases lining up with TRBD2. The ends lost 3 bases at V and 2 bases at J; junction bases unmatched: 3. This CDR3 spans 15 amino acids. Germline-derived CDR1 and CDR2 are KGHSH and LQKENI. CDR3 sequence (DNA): TGTGCCAGCTCACCGCCGACTAGCGGGACCTACGAGCAGTACTTC. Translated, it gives CASSPPTSGTYEQYF.

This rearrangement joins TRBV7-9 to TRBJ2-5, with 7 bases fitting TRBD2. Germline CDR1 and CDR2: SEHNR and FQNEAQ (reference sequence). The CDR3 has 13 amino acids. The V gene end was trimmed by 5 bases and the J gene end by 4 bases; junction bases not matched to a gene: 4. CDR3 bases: TGTGCCAGCAGCCTCAGGGAGGGAGAGACCCAGTACTTC. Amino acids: CASSLREGETQYF.

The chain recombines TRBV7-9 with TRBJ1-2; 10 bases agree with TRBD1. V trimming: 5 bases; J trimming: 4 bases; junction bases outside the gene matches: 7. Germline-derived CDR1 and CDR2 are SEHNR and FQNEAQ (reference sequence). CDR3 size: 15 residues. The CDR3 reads CASSPRTGGSYGYTF. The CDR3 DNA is TGTGCCAGCAGCCCCCGGACAGGGGGAAGCTATGGCTACACCTTC.